This T cell receptor beta chain was recorded in a study of T cell responses to AZD1222 COVID-19 vaccine. Findings and caveats of the study: A reported finding is that nearly half of spike-specific TCRs target unmutated variant regions. Seropositive status at baseline applied to only a handful of AZD1222 recipients.

This table comes from immunoSEQ multiplex PCR, and its TCRdb copy is limited to in-frame clones, with some not included. Of around 180,000 clones listed, around 92% are singletons. Note on this clone: Its antigen is unknown.

The CDR3 has 14 amino acids. The germline V gene has CDR1 SGHRS and CDR2 YFSETQ. Between the trimmed V and J ends, which lost 3 bases and 2 bases, there was a span of 11 bases. The rearrangement joins TRBV5-1 to TRBJ1-1; D remains ambiguous. The specimen comprised peripheral blood, sampled on day 0 of AZD1222 vaccination. The sequence derives from an adult in good health. The CDR3 DNA is TGCGCCAGCAGCTCCGGAGTTGGAAACACTGAAGCTTTCTTT. Protein sequence: CASSSGVGNTEAFF. Using reference TRBV5-1 and TRBJ1-1 for the parts outside the CDR3, the full variable domain is KAGVTQTPRYLIKTRGQQVTLSCSPISGHRSVSWYQQTPGQGLQFLFEYFSETQRNKGNFPGRFSGRQFSNSRSEMNVSTLELGDSALYLCASSSGVGNTEAFFGQGTRLTVV.